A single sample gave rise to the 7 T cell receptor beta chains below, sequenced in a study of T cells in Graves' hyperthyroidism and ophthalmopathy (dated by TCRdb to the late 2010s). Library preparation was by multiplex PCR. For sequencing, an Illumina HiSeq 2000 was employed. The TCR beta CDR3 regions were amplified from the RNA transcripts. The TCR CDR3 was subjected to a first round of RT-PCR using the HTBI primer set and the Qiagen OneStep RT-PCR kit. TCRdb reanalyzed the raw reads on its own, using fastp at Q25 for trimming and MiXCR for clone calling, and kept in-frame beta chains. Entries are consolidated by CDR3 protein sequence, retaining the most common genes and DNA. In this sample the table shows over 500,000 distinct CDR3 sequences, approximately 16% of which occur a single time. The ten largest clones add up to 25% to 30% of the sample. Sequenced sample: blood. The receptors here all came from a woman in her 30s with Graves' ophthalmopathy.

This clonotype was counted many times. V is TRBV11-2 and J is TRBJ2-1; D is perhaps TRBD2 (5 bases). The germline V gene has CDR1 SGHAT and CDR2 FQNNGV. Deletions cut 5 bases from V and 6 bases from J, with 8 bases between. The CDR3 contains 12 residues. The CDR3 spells CASSRAGNEQFF. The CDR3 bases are TGTGCCAGCAGCCGTGCGGGCAATGAGCAGTTCTTC.

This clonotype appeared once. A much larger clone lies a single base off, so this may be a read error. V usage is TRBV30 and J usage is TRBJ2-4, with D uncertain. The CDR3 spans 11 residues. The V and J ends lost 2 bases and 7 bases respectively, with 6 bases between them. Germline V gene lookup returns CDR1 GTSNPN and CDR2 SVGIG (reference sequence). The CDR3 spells CAWSILNIQYF. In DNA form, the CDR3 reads TGTGCCTGGAGTATCCTTAACATTCAGTACTTC.

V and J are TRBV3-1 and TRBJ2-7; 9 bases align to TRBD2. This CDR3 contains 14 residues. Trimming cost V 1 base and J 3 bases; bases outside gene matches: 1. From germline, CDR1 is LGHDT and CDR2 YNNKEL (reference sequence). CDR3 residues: CASSQGGRGYEQYF. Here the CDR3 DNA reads TGTGCCAGCAGCCAAGGCGGGAGGGGCTACGAGCAGTACTTC.

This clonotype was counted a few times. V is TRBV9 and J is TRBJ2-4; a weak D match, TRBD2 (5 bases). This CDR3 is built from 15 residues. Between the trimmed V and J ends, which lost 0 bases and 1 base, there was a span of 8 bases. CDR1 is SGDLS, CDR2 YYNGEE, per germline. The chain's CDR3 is CASSVAASAKNIQYF. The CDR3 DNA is TGTGCCAGCAGCGTAGCGGCTAGCGCCAAAAACATTCAGTACTTC.

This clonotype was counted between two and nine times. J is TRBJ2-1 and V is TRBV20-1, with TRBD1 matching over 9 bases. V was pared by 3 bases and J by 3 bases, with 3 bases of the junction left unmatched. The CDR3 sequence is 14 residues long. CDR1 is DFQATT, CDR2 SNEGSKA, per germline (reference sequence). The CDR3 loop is CSASQDRGYNEQFF. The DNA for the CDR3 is TGCAGTGCTAGTCAGGACAGGGGCTACAATGAGCAGTTCTTC.

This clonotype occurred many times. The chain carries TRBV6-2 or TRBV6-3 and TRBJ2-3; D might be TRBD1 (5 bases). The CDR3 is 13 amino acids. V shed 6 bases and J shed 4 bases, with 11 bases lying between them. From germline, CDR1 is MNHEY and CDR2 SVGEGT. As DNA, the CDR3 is TGTGCCAGCAGACTCAGCAGGGCAGATACGCAGTATTTT. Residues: CASRLSRADTQYF.

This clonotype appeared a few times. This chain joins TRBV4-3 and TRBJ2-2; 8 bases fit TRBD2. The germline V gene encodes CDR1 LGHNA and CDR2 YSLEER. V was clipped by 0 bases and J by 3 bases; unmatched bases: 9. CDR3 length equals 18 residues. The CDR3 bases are TGCGCCAGCAGCCAAGACCCCTTCGCGGGAGGTCACACCGGGGAGCTGTTTTTT. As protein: CASSQDPFAGGHTGELFF.